This section outlines one T cell receptor beta chain sequence together with its context. The naive CD8 fraction comprised CD45RO-negative cells positively selected for CCR7 and excluded terminally differentiated effector memory CD45RA+ cells. The sample belongs to a study of shared clonotypes between healthy human individuals. Across the study: Every donor yielded three CD4 naive, three CD4 memory, two CD8 naive and one CD8 memory plate.

The CDR3 is 17 amino acids. V was shortened by 3 bases and J by 2 bases, with 20 bases between the two germline ends. Germline CDR1 reads MNHEY; CDR2 reads SMNVEV (reference sequence). Generated by immunoSEQ multiplex PCR, the TCRdb table keeps only in-frame clones and is missing some. This sample yields around 2,000,000 clones, of which approximately 94% are seen a single time; under 2% belongs to the top ten. The chain couples TRBV27 to TRBJ2-7; either TRBD1 or TRBD2 may supply D (5 bases each). This receptor was obtained from a man younger than 35 in good health. Some clones in this sample may be carry-over from other donors' samples. The sample was naive CD8+ T cells from PBMCs. The CDR3 loop is CASSFRPGLGGAYEQYF. CDR3 coding DNA: TGTGCCAGCAGTTTTAGACCGGGGCTGGGCGGAGCCTACGAGCAGTACTTC.